The 29 T cell receptor beta chains below all came from one sample that was sequenced in a study of CD4 T cell repertoires in COVID-19. The memory T cells were sequenced right after ex vivo isolation, without culture. The method was immunoSEQ multiplex PCR; TCRdb's version includes in-frame clones alone and lacks a portion of them. This sample carries more than 20,000 clones, 93% of them seen once, and the ten largest clones take 0.66%. Specimen: circulating follicular helper CD4+ T cells (cTfh) from blood, collected before the COVID-19 pandemic. All receptors come from a human donor who had COVID-19.

The chain links TRBV7-6 to TRBJ1-1, with 9 bases identical to TRBD1. Germline CDR1 and CDR2: SGHVS and FNYEAQ. The V segment lost 3 bases and the J segment 5 bases; nucleotides outside the gene matches: 7. This CDR3 is 15 amino acids long. Here the CDR3 reads CASSFNRGLGTEAFF. The CDR3 DNA follows: TGTGCCAGCAGCTTCAACAGGGGGCTGGGAACTGAAGCTTTCTTT.

Only one count was recorded for this clone. The CDR3, as DNA: TGTGCCAGCAGCGCGGGCGGGACAGGGGGCATTTGGAACTATGGCTACACCTTC. Translating gives CASSAGGTGGIWNYGYTF. The rearrangement joins TRBV9 to TRBJ1-2; 12 bases map to TRBD1. The CDR3 length is 18 residues. Germline trimming cut 3 bases from V and 2 bases from J; bases unmatched to any gene: 11. Germline V gene lookup returns CDR1 SGDLS and CDR2 YYNGEE.

The chain recombines TRBV2 with TRBJ2-1; perhaps TRBD2 as D (6 bases). With 11 bases removed from V and 4 bases from J, the gap between germline ends came to 9 bases. Germline CDR1 SNHLY, CDR2 FYNNEI. The CDR3 consists of 11 residues. CDR3 sequence: CAGGIYNEQFF. CDR3 bases: TGTGCCGGAGGGATTTACAATGAGCAGTTCTTC.

This clone was seen only once. This chain links TRBV28 with TRBJ2-7; D remains ambiguous. Per the germline V gene, CDR1 is MDHEN and CDR2 is SYDVKM. The ends were cut back, 8 bases at V and 6 bases at J, with 8 bases in the middle. This CDR3 is 10 amino acids long. This CDR3 is CASGLFEQYF. Written as DNA, the CDR3 is TGTGCCAGCGGCCTTTTCGAGCAGTACTTC.

The J gene is TRBJ2-3, the V gene TRBV7-2; D unresolved. The CDR3 runs 12 residues. With 6 bases removed from V and 4 bases from J, the gap between germline ends came to 8 bases. Germline lookup yields CDR1 SGHTA and CDR2 FQGNSA. CDR3 nucleotide sequence: TGTGCCAGCAGAAGCGCCTCAGATACGCAGTATTTT. Its protein is CASRSASDTQYF.

The V and J genes are TRBV19 and TRBJ1-1, with D tentatively TRBD1 (5 bases). The CDR3 is made up of 14 amino acids. V dropped 7 bases and J dropped 4 bases, with 16 bases sitting between them. Looked up from germline, CDR1 is LNHDA and CDR2 is SQIVND (reference sequence). The CDR3 sequence is CASKGRSSRTEAFF. The CDR3 coding sequence is TGTGCCAGTAAGGGGAGGAGTAGTCGCACTGAAGCTTTCTTT.

The rearrangement uses TRBV6-1 and TRBJ1-2, with 10 bases lining up with TRBD1. Germline-derived CDR1 and CDR2 are MNHNS and SASEGT. V lost 9 bases to trimming and J lost 8 bases; unmatched junction nucleotides: 15. This CDR3 is 15 amino acids long. CDR3 protein: CASHKRDRGSSGYTF. DNA of the CDR3: TGTGCCAGTCATAAACGGGACAGGGGATCGTCCGGCTACACCTTC.

The chain uses TRBV5-4 and TRBJ2-5; weak D call: TRBD2 (6 bases). V dropped 0 bases and J dropped 4 bases, with 10 bases sitting between them. CDR3 size: 14 residues. CDR1 and CDR2 from the germline V gene are SGHNT and YYREEE (reference sequence). CDR3 nucleotide sequence: TGTGCCAGCAGCTTGGCGCTGGGGGGAGAGACCCAGTACTTC. Protein: CASSLALGGETQYF. Drawing the rest from reference TRBV5-4 and TRBJ2-5, the complete variable domain is ETGVTQSPTHLIKTRGQQVTLRCSSQSGHNTVSWYQQALGQGPQFIFQYYREEENGRGNFPPRFSGLQFPNYSSELNVNALELDDSALYLCASSLALGGETQYFGPGTRLLVL.

This chain joins TRBV6-6 and TRBJ2-7, with D possibly matching TRBD2 (7 bases). Germline V gene data show CDR1 as MNHNY and CDR2 as SVGAGI (reference sequence). The CDR3 consists of 14 residues. V lost 7 bases and J lost 3, with 16 bases in between. CDR3 region: CASNTEGGHYEQYF. The CDR3 bases are TGTGCCAGCAATACCGAGGGGGGGCACTACGAGCAGTACTTC.

J is TRBJ2-7 and V is TRBV6-1; TRBD1 is a possible D gene (6 bases). The germline V gene has CDR1 MNHNS and CDR2 SASEGT. Between the trimmed V and J ends, which lost 7 bases and 0 bases, there was a span of 13 bases. The CDR3 consists of 14 residues. The CDR3 sequence is CASTDRRFSYEQYF. The CDR3 nucleotides read TGTGCCAGCACAGACAGGCGCTTCTCCTACGAGCAGTACTTC.

The chain combines TRBV5-4 with TRBJ1-5, with TRBD1 matching over 7 bases. This CDR3 is built from 15 residues. Germline CDR1 is SGHNT and CDR2 is YYREEE (reference sequence). V lost 0 bases, J lost 5 bases, and 5 bases stayed unmatched. The CDR3 protein is CASSLDRGRDQPQHF. CDR3 nucleotide sequence: TGTGCCAGCAGCTTGGACAGGGGAAGGGATCAGCCCCAGCATTTT.

This rearrangement joins TRBV5-1 to TRBJ2-7; 7 nucleotides match TRBD1. This CDR3 region has 17 residues. CDR1 SGHRS and CDR2 YFSETQ come from the germline V gene. J lost 2 bases, V lost 0 bases, and 11 bases had no gene match. DNA for the CDR3: TGCGCCAGCAGCTTGGCACCTGTAGACAGGGCTCCCTACGAGCAGTACTTC. This sequence encodes CASSLAPVDRAPYEQYF.

The chain couples TRBV2 to TRBJ1-3, with 8 nucleotides matching TRBD1. Germline V gene data show CDR1 as SNHLY and CDR2 as FYNNEI. The CDR3 spans 15 residues. The V gene end was trimmed by 5 bases and the J gene end by 2 bases; junction bases not matched to a gene: 5. CDR3 bases: TGTGCCAGCAGTCCAGGGGGCTTCGCTGGAAACACCATATATTTT. Encoded protein: CASSPGGFAGNTIYF.

Concerning this clone: A read error may produce the germline difference seen at one junction end. J is TRBJ1-5 and V is TRBV19, with a possible D match to TRBD1 (5 bases). In germline, CDR1 is LNHDA, CDR2 SQIVND (reference sequence). CDR3 length: 15 amino acids. CDR3 in DNA: TGTGCCGGTAGTATGGGCGGGACGTTAGGACAGCCCCAGCATTTT. Its protein is CAGSMGGTLGQPQHF.

The chain joins TRBV29-1 to TRBJ2-5; D perhaps matches TRBD1 (5 bases). The CDR3 is 12 amino acids. The germline gives CDR1 SQVTM, CDR2 ANQGSEA. V gave up 4 bases and J gave up 5 bases, with 11 bases separating them. CDR3 coding DNA: TGCAGCGTTGGACAGTTAAGGGAGACCCAGTACTTC. Translating gives CSVGQLRETQYF.

This chain links TRBV5-6 with TRBJ1-5; D unresolved. The CDR3 extends over 15 amino acids. Germline V gives CDR1 SGHDT, CDR2 YYEEEE. The ends were cut back, 0 bases at V and 0 bases at J, with 7 bases in the middle. The CDR3 DNA follows: TGTGCCAGCAGCTTGGGGCAGTATAGCAATCAGCCCCAGCATTTT. This codes for CASSLGQYSNQPQHF.

V gene TRBV7-2 combines with J gene TRBJ2-7; maybe TRBD2 (6 bases). CDR3 size: 14 residues. Looked up from germline, CDR1 is SGHTA and CDR2 is FQGNSA. V lost 5 bases and J 6 bases, leaving 17 bases between the germline ends. In DNA, the CDR3 is TGTGCCAGCAGCCCAGCGGCCGTGGGGGGCGAGCAGTACTTC. Translation gives CASSPAAVGGEQYF.

The V and J genes are TRBV7-2 and TRBJ2-7, with D unclear. Per germline, CDR1 SGHTA and CDR2 FQGNSA. This CDR3 is 13 amino acids long. V lost 5 bases, J lost 0 bases, and 8 bases lay in between. The CDR3 nucleotides are TGTGCCAGCAGCCACCGCGACTCCTACGAGCAGTACTTC. Amino acids: CASSHRDSYEQYF.

The gene calls are TRBV19 and TRBJ1-2; 9 bases map to TRBD1. Germline CDR1 reads LNHDA; CDR2 reads SQIVND (reference sequence). Trimming took 4 bases from V and 7 from J; bases not matched to a gene: 7. This CDR3 contains 14 residues. The DNA of the CDR3 is TGTGCCAGTAGTAGGGGACAGGGATGGAGTGGCTACACCTTC. It specifies CASSRGQGWSGYTF.

Here the CDR3 DNA reads TGCGCCAGCAGCCAACAGGGGTCTCAGCCCCAGCATTTT. Its protein product is CASSQQGSQPQHF. V is TRBV5-1 and J is TRBJ1-5, with 7 bases lining up with TRBD1. Germline assignment: CDR1 SGHRS and CDR2 YFSETQ. The CDR3 is made up of 13 amino acids. V shed 4 bases, J shed 6 bases, and the junction held 4 bases outside the gene matches.

The chain uses TRBV11-1 and TRBJ2-5; 8 positions agree with TRBD2. This CDR3 has 15 residues. V trimming: 4 bases; J trimming: 1 base; junction bases outside the gene matches: 5. CDR1 is SGHAT, CDR2 FQDESV, per germline (reference sequence). The CDR3 region is CASSYSGVPQETQYF. In DNA, the CDR3 is TGTGCCAGCAGCTATAGCGGGGTTCCCCAAGAGACCCAGTACTTC. Filled out from reference TRBV11-1 and TRBJ2-5, the complete variable domain reads EAEVAQSPRYKITEKSQAVAFWCDPISGHATLYWYRQILGQGPELLVQFQDESVVDDSQLPKDRFSAERLKGVDSTLKIQPAELGDSAMYLCASSYSGVPQETQYFGPGTRLLVL.

The V and J genes are TRBV9 and TRBJ2-1; TRBD2 matches 7 bases. J was trimmed by 0 bases and V by 4 bases; bases with no gene match: 10. Germline CDR1 SGDLS, CDR2 YYNGEE. This CDR3 comprises 17 residues. The CDR3 nucleotides read TGTGCCAGCAGCTTTCGTGATGGGAGGGCCTCCTACAATGAGCAGTTCTTC. Translating it yields CASSFRDGRASYNEQFF. The entire variable domain, with the rest obtained from reference TRBV9 and TRBJ2-1, is as follows: DSGVTQTPKHLITATGQRVTLRCSPRSGDLSVYWYQQSLDQGLQFLIQYYNGEERAKGNILERFSAQQFPDLHSELNLSSLELGDSALYFCASSFRDGRASYNEQFFGPGTRLTVL.

The chain employs TRBV19 and TRBJ1-6; D gene uncertain. Germline V gives CDR1 LNHDA, CDR2 SQIVND (reference sequence). The germline V and J ends were trimmed by 3 bases and 8 bases, with 8 bases remaining between them. The CDR3 runs to 13 residues. CDR3 nucleotides: TGTGCCAGTAGTATTTCCGCGGATTCACCCCTCCACTTT. This codes for CASSISADSPLHF.

The chain combines TRBV19 with TRBJ1-2; 9 bases align to TRBD1. Germline V gives CDR1 LNHDA, CDR2 SQIVND (reference sequence). CDR3 size: 16 residues. V dropped 6 bases and J dropped 2; count of bases not matched to a gene: 10. The CDR3 region has the DNA TGTGCCAGTAGCCTTATGCCGGGACAGGGAAACTATGGCTACACCTTC. Translating it yields CASSLMPGQGNYGYTF.

The rearrangement joins TRBV5-1 to TRBJ2-5; the match to TRBD1 covers 10 bases. This CDR3 is 13 amino acids long. Trimming at V came to 10 bases and at J to 5 bases, leaving 8 bases not matched to a gene. Looked up from germline, CDR1 is SGHRS and CDR2 is YFSETQ. The CDR3 protein is CACSGQGPETQYF. As DNA, the CDR3 is TGCGCCTGCTCGGGACAGGGGCCGGAGACCCAGTACTTC.

The rearrangement links TRBV10-2 to TRBJ1-1; no reliable D call. The CDR3 is 12 amino acids. Germline V gives CDR1 WSHSY, CDR2 SAAADI. V lost 8 bases and J lost 1, with 8 bases in between. This CDR3 reads CASRRQNTEAFF. The CDR3 DNA reads as TGCGCCAGCCGCCGACAGAACACTGAAGCTTTCTTT.

J is TRBJ2-1 and V is TRBV19; 11 bases match TRBD2. There are 14 residues in the CDR3. J lost 8 bases, V lost 5 bases, and 5 bases had no gene match. The germline V gene has CDR1 LNHDA and CDR2 SQIVND (reference sequence). CDR3: CASSSPGLADEQFF. CDR3 bases: TGTGCCAGTAGTTCGCCGGGACTAGCGGATGAGCAGTTCTTC. Drawing the rest from reference TRBV19 and TRBJ2-1, the complete variable domain is DGGITQSPKYLFRKEGQNVTLSCEQNLNHDAMYWYRQDPGQGLRLIYYSQIVNDFQKGDIAEGYSVSREKKESFPLTVTSAQKNPTAFYLCASSSPGLADEQFFGPGTRLTVL.

V is TRBV6-1 and J is TRBJ2-7; 10 bases match TRBD2. V lost 10 bases and J lost 8; bases outside the gene matches: 8. The germline CDR1 and CDR2 sequences are MNHNS and SASEGT. This CDR3 contains 12 residues. CDR3 sequence (DNA): TGTGCCACCCGGACTAGCGGAATAAAGCAGTACTTC. It specifies CATRTSGIKQYF.

J is TRBJ2-2 and V is TRBV25-1, with 7 bases that match TRBD1. The J segment lost 0 bases and the V segment lost 6 bases, leaving 7 bases of the junction unmatched. From germline, CDR1 is MGHDK and CDR2 SYGVNS. This CDR3 has 16 amino acids. As DNA, the CDR3 is TGTGCCAGCAGCGCCTTCGGGACAGCGAACACCGGGGAGCTGTTTTTT. Translation: CASSAFGTANTGELFF.